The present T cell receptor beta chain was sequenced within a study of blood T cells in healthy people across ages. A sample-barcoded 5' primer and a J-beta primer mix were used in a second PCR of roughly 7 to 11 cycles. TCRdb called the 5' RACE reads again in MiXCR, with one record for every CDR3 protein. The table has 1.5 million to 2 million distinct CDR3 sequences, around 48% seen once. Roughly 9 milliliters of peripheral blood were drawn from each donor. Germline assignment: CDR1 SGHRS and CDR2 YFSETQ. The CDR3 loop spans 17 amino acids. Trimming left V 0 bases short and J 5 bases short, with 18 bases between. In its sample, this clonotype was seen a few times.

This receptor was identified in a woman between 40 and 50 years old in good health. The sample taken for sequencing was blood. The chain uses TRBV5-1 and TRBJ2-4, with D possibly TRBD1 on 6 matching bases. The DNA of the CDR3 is TGCGCCAGCAGCTTGGCACAGGGAGCCGTCCGGGAAAACATTCAGTACTTC. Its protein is CASSLAQGAVRENIQYF.